A selection of T cell receptor beta chains follows, all from one sample in a study of cytomegalovirus exposure and HLA in healthy donors. Sequenced by immunoSEQ multiplex PCR; TCRdb stores in-frame clones only, minus some. The table has approximately 100,000 clones, more than 65% seen once; the top ten hold over 4%. Sequencing input: PBMCs. These receptor sequences come from a woman aged 18-29 years in good health and CMV-seropositive. The CDR3 runs from the conserved cysteine through the conserved F or W. The order of the fields is CDR3 length, J gene, V gene, clone size, D gene, CDR3 DNA, CDR3 protein. D genes are given only for firm matches. Only some rows state a clone size, as once, few, many or a class for expanded clones.

len: 15
j_gene: TRBJ2-7
v_gene: TRBV4-3
abundance: NA
d_gene: NA
CDR3nt: TGCGCCAGCAGCCACCTGGCTGGGAGCACCTACGAGCAGTACTTC
CDR3aa: CASSHLAGSTYEQYF

len: 15
j_gene: TRBJ2-7
v_gene: TRBV4-3
abundance: NA
d_gene: NA
CDR3nt: TGCGCCAGCAGCCAAGATTCGGTTGCGTCCTACGAGCAGTACTTC
CDR3aa: CASSQDSVASYEQYF

len: 15
j_gene: TRBJ2-1
v_gene: TRBV6-5
abundance: NA
d_gene: TRBD1
CDR3nt: TGTGCCAGCAGTTACCGGGACAGGGGGTTTAATGAGCAGTTCTTC
CDR3aa: CASSYRDRGFNEQFF

len: 13
j_gene: TRBJ2-3
v_gene: TRBV27
abundance: NA
d_gene: NA
CDR3nt: TGTGCCAGCAGTTTTACCCCGAGGGATACGCAGTATTTT
CDR3aa: CASSFTPRDTQYF

len: 15
j_gene: TRBJ2-2
v_gene: TRBV6-5
abundance: NA
d_gene: TRBD2
CDR3nt: TGTGCCAGCAGCGTCCTAGCGGGAGGGTCCGGGGAGCTGTTTTTT
CDR3aa: CASSVLAGGSGELFF

len: 14
j_gene: TRBJ2-1
v_gene: TRBV6-1
abundance: NA
d_gene: NA
CDR3nt: TGTGCCAGCAGTGAAGTACAGATTCAGGGGACGCAGTTCTTC
CDR3aa: CASSEVQIQGTQFF

len: 15
j_gene: TRBJ2-5
v_gene: TRBV4-3
abundance: NA
d_gene: TRBD2
CDR3nt: TGCGCCAGCAGCCAAGTTCTCGGGAGGGAAGAGACCCAGTACTTC
CDR3aa: CASSQVLGREETQYF

len: 16
j_gene: TRBJ1-4
v_gene: TRBV30
abundance: NA
d_gene: TRBD1
CDR3nt: TGTGCCTGGAGTGTTCGGACAGGGGGTATAAATGAAAAACTGTTTTTT
CDR3aa: CAWSVRTGGINEKLFF

len: 13
j_gene: TRBJ2-2
v_gene: TRBV6-4
abundance: NA
d_gene: TRBD1
CDR3nt: TGTGCCAGCAGTGAACAGGGGACCGGGGAGCTGTTTTTT
CDR3aa: CASSEQGTGELFF

len: 12
j_gene: TRBJ2-5
v_gene: TRBV19
abundance: NA
d_gene: NA
CDR3nt: TGTGCCAGTAGTATACTTCGAGGGACCCAGTACTTC
CDR3aa: CASSILRGTQYF

len: 16
j_gene: TRBJ2-7
v_gene: TRBV5-4
abundance: NA
d_gene: TRBD1
CDR3nt: TGTGCCAGCAGCACACGAGGGGGACAGGGGACCAACGAGCAGTACTTC
CDR3aa: CASSTRGGQGTNEQYF

len: 13
j_gene: TRBJ1-2
v_gene: TRBV28
abundance: few
d_gene: NA
CDR3nt: TGTGCCAGCAGTTTACGGGGTGCATTTGGCTACACCTTC
CDR3aa: CASSLRGAFGYTF

len: 16
j_gene: TRBJ2-1
v_gene: TRBV28
abundance: NA
d_gene: TRBD2
CDR3nt: TGTGCCAGCAGTTTGCTTCTAGCGGCCCGCTACAATGAGCAGTTCTTC
CDR3aa: CASSLLLAARYNEQFF

len: 13
j_gene: TRBJ1-1
v_gene: TRBV27
abundance: NA
d_gene: NA
CDR3nt: TGTGCCAGCAGTTTCGGTAGGGGCACTGAAGCTTTCTTT
CDR3aa: CASSFGRGTEAFF

len: 15
j_gene: TRBJ2-1
v_gene: TRBV19
abundance: few
d_gene: NA
CDR3nt: TGTGCCAGTAGCCGAGCGGCCAGCTCCTACAATGAGCAGTTCTTC
CDR3aa: CASSRAASSYNEQFF

len: 16
j_gene: TRBJ1-4
v_gene: TRBV6-6
abundance: NA
d_gene: TRBD1
CDR3nt: TGTGCCAGCAGAACAACAGGGGCCGGTGTTAATGAAAAACTGTTTTTT
CDR3aa: CASRTTGAGVNEKLFF

len: 15
j_gene: TRBJ2-1
v_gene: TRBV27
abundance: NA
d_gene: TRBD2
CDR3nt: TGTGCCAGCAGCCCGGGGAGTAGCGGGAGGATATTGAGGCTCTTC
CDR3aa: CASSPGSSGRILRLF

len: 15
j_gene: TRBJ2-7
v_gene: TRBV4-3
abundance: NA
d_gene: NA
CDR3nt: TGCGCCAGCAGCCAGGGACTGGCGGACTCCTACGAGCAGTACTTC
CDR3aa: CASSQGLADSYEQYF

len: 14
j_gene: TRBJ2-1
v_gene: TRBV30
abundance: NA
d_gene: NA
CDR3nt: TGTGCCTGGAGTCGGGGCGGGGACTACAATGAGCAGTTCTTC
CDR3aa: CAWSRGGDYNEQFF

len: 17
j_gene: TRBJ2-2
v_gene: TRBV14
abundance: NA
d_gene: NA
CDR3nt: TGTGCCAGCAGCCAAGGGGCTAGCGAGTCGAACACCGGGGAGCTGTTTTTT
CDR3aa: CASSQGASESNTGELFF

len: 17
j_gene: TRBJ2-3
v_gene: TRBV10-1
abundance: NA
d_gene: TRBD2
CDR3nt: TGCGCCAGCAGTGCCCCCGGGGTAGCGGGAGACACAGATACGCAGTATTTT
CDR3aa: CASSAPGVAGDTDTQYF

len: 12
j_gene: TRBJ1-2
v_gene: TRBV30
abundance: few
d_gene: NA
CDR3nt: TGTGCCTGGAGTGTACTATACTATGGCTACACCTTC
CDR3aa: CAWSVLYYGYTF

len: 17
j_gene: TRBJ1-4
v_gene: TRBV11-2
abundance: NA
d_gene: TRBD1
CDR3nt: TGTGCCAGCAGCTTAGGCCGAGGGACAGCCGTTAATGAAAAACTGTTTTTT
CDR3aa: CASSLGRGTAVNEKLFF

len: 12
j_gene: TRBJ2-3
v_gene: TRBV11-2
abundance: NA
d_gene: NA
CDR3nt: TGTGCCAGCAGCTTAGAGGGGGCCACGCAGTATTTT
CDR3aa: CASSLEGATQYF

len: 17
j_gene: TRBJ2-2
v_gene: TRBV5-4
abundance: NA
d_gene: NA
CDR3nt: TGTGCCAGCAGCTTTCCTTGGGGGCACCCGAACACCGGGGAGCTGTTTTTT
CDR3aa: CASSFPWGHPNTGELFF

len: 20
j_gene: TRBJ2-2
v_gene: TRBV27
abundance: NA
d_gene: TRBD2
CDR3nt: TGTGCCAGCAGTTTACTCCGGGGGACTAGCGGGGGCGGGATTGCCGGGGAGCTGTTTTTT
CDR3aa: CASSLLRGTSGGGIAGELFF

len: 15
j_gene: TRBJ2-1
v_gene: TRBV28
abundance: once
d_gene: TRBD1
CDR3nt: TGTGCCAGCAGTTTCCGGGACAGGGGTTACAATGAGCAGTTCTTC
CDR3aa: CASSFRDRGYNEQFF

len: 15
j_gene: TRBJ2-1
v_gene: TRBV5-4
abundance: few
d_gene: TRBD2
CDR3nt: TGTGCCAGCAGCCTGGGAGGGCCGGGCCCCAATGAGCAGTTCTTC
CDR3aa: CASSLGGPGPNEQFF

len: 16
j_gene: TRBJ2-1
v_gene: TRBV5-1
abundance: NA
d_gene: TRBD2
CDR3nt: TGCGCCAGCAGCGACATTACTAGCGGTACCTACAATGAGCAGTTCTTC
CDR3aa: CASSDITSGTYNEQFF

len: 12
j_gene: TRBJ2-3
v_gene: TRBV30
abundance: NA
d_gene: NA
CDR3nt: TGTGCCTGGAGTGTAGGACTTCCCGGGGAGTCTTTT
CDR3aa: CAWSVGLPGESF

len: 19
j_gene: TRBJ2-3
v_gene: TRBV9
abundance: NA
d_gene: TRBD2
CDR3nt: TGTGCCAGCAGCGTAGCGGCTAGCGGGAGGGTATCAGGCACAGATACGCAGTATTTT
CDR3aa: CASSVAASGRVSGTDTQYF

len: 15
j_gene: TRBJ2-1
v_gene: TRBV5-4
abundance: NA
d_gene: TRBD2
CDR3nt: TGTGCCAGCAGCTTGGGACTAGCGGGCAACAATGAGCAGTTCTTC
CDR3aa: CASSLGLAGNNEQFF

len: 16
j_gene: TRBJ2-7
v_gene: TRBV4-2
abundance: medium-sized
d_gene: TRBD2
CDR3nt: TGTGCCAGCAGCCAAGATTATGGGGCGGGAGGGTACGAGCAGTACTTC
CDR3aa: CASSQDYGAGGYEQYF

len: 15
j_gene: TRBJ2-7
v_gene: TRBV11-2
abundance: NA
d_gene: TRBD2
CDR3nt: TGTGCCAGCAGGGGTATAGCGGGAGGGCCCTCCGAGCAGTACTTC
CDR3aa: CASRGIAGGPSEQYF

len: 14
j_gene: TRBJ1-5
v_gene: TRBV6-6
abundance: NA
d_gene: TRBD1
CDR3nt: TGTGCCAGCACAAGGGGACAGGGCAATCAGCCCCAGCATTTT
CDR3aa: CASTRGQGNQPQHF

len: 16
j_gene: TRBJ2-3
v_gene: TRBV7-2
abundance: NA
d_gene: NA
CDR3nt: TGTGCCAGCAGCCTAATAGGTTTGACTTTCACAGATACGCAGTATTTT
CDR3aa: CASSLIGLTFTDTQYF

len: 16
j_gene: TRBJ2-7
v_gene: TRBV7-2
abundance: NA
d_gene: TRBD2
CDR3nt: TGTGCCAGCAGCTTACTGGGGACTAGCGGGAAGAACGAGCAGTACTTC
CDR3aa: CASSLLGTSGKNEQYF

len: 12
j_gene: TRBJ1-2
v_gene: TRBV30
abundance: few
d_gene: NA
CDR3nt: TGTGCCTGGAGTTCCCGGTTCTCCGGCTACACCTTC
CDR3aa: CAWSSRFSGYTF

len: 14
j_gene: TRBJ2-5
v_gene: TRBV21-1
abundance: NA
d_gene: NA
CDR3nt: TGTGCCAGCAGCGCTAGCGGGAGAGGTGAGACCCAGTACTTC
CDR3aa: CASSASGRGETQYF

len: 13
j_gene: TRBJ2-7
v_gene: TRBV2
abundance: NA
d_gene: NA
CDR3nt: TGTGCCAGCAGTGAAGCGGCGGGGTCCTGGCAGTACTTC
CDR3aa: CASSEAAGSWQYF

len: 14
j_gene: TRBJ2-1
v_gene: TRBV27
abundance: NA
d_gene: TRBD2
CDR3nt: TGTGCCAGCAGAGGGACTAGCGGGAGAGATGAGCAGTTCTTC
CDR3aa: CASRGTSGRDEQFF

len: 16
j_gene: TRBJ2-1
v_gene: TRBV10-1
abundance: NA
d_gene: TRBD2
CDR3nt: TGCGCCAGCCCTTTAGGGGGACTAGTAAAGTACAATGAGCAGTTCTTC
CDR3aa: CASPLGGLVKYNEQFF